Here is one T cell receptor beta chain with its context. No antigen is known for it. Orbital computed tomography and thyroid ultrasound, along with TRAb, serum thyroxine and clinical symptoms, underpinned diagnosis. Fresh peripheral blood, over 9.5 ml, was the PBMC source. Transcripts of RNA were the source for amplifying TCR beta CDR3 regions. The first-round RT-PCR employed HTBI primers together with the Qiagen OneStep RT-PCR kit. A multiplex PCR was then performed as the second round. TCRdb used MiXCR to reprocess the multiplex PCR reads, holding one entry per CDR3 protein. Of hundreds of thousands of distinct CDR3 sequences in the sample, 20% to 25% were seen once. The entry originates in a study of Graves' ophthalmopathy and Graves' hyperthyroidism. Whole-study findings and limits: A majority of expanded thyroid clonotypes exceeding 0.001 frequency were likewise present in blood.

The CDR3 runs 14 residues. Germline V gives CDR1 LGHNT, CDR2 FRNRAP. The V gene end was trimmed by 2 bases and the J gene end by 4 bases; junction bases not matched to a gene: 4. J is TRBJ1-2 and V is TRBV12-5; 7 nucleotides match TRBD1. This clonotype was obtained from a woman under 30 with stable Graves' hyperthyroidism. Some clones in this sample may be carry-over from other donors' samples. Sample: peripheral blood. CDR3 nucleotide sequence: TGTGCTAGTGGTTTGCCCAACAGGGGCTATGGCTACACCTTC. Translation gives CASGLPNRGYGYTF.